Following are 19 T cell receptor beta chains from one sample sequenced in a study of T cells in Graves' hyperthyroidism and ophthalmopathy. The investigators amplified TCR beta CDR3 regions from RNA transcripts. First-round RT-PCR with HTBI primers amplified the TCR CDR3 region. TCRdb passed the multiplex PCR reads through MiXCR, listing each CDR3 protein once. The profile shows 500,000 to 550,000 distinct CDR3 sequences, roughly 20% of them singletons. The sequenced material came from blood. The receptors shown here come from a man between 18 and 35 years old with Graves' hyperthyroidism.

This clonotype has at least ten counts. The chain recombines TRBV6-1 with TRBJ1-2; 8 bases align to TRBD1. The V and J ends lost 5 bases and 6 bases, in that order; junction bases with no gene match: 5. Germline lookup yields CDR1 MNHNS and CDR2 SASEGT. The CDR3 extends over 13 amino acids. The CDR3 sequence is CASSMTGEDGYTF. The CDR3 bases are TGTGCCAGCAGTATGACAGGGGAAGATGGCTACACCTTC.

The chain carries TRBV28 and TRBJ1-1, with 9 bases that match TRBD1. CDR1 is MDHEN and CDR2 is SYDVKM in the germline V gene. The CDR3 is 14 residues long. Trimming removed 6 bases from V and 3 bases from J; junction bases left unmatched: 5. This CDR3 reads CASSTGGADTEAFF. CDR3 DNA: TGTGCCAGCAGCACAGGGGGCGCGGACACTGAAGCTTTCTTT.

This clonotype was counted at least ten times. The chain couples TRBV6-1 to TRBJ2-7; D could derive from TRBD1 or TRBD2 (6 bases each). The length of the CDR3 is 15 residues. V was pared by 6 bases and J by 3 bases, with 18 bases between. From germline, CDR1 is MNHNS and CDR2 SASEGT. CDR3 in DNA: TGTGCCAGCAGCATAGTACAGGGAGGCGGCTACGAGCAGTACTTC. This sequence encodes CASSIVQGGGYEQYF.

Turning to this clonotype: Given a much more abundant clone one base away, this may be a read error. This chain links TRBV28 with TRBJ2-5; 7 positions match TRBD1. From germline, CDR1 is MDHEN and CDR2 SYDVKM. The CDR3 runs 14 residues. For the CDR3, the DNA is TGTGCCAGCAGGGAACCACAGGGGACGGAGACCAAGTACTTC. Protein product: CASREPQGTETKYF.

The V gene is TRBV30, the J gene TRBJ2-3; no reliable D call. Germline V gene sequence: CDR1 GTSNPN, CDR2 SVGIG (reference sequence). The CDR3 has 11 residues. V was shortened by 1 base and J by 4 bases, with 3 bases between the two germline ends. The CDR3 protein is CAWSEADTQYF. Written as DNA, the CDR3 is TGTGCCTGGAGTGAGGCAGATACGCAGTATTTT.

In its sample, this clonotype was seen a few times. J is TRBJ1-1 and V is TRBV4-1; 7 positions agree with TRBD1. The germline gives CDR1 MGHRA, CDR2 YSYEKL. This CDR3 has 17 amino acids. V trimming: 1 base; J trimming: 3 bases; junction bases outside the gene matches: 11. The CDR3 coding sequence is TGCGCCAGCAGCCAAGGGGGATTCCGGGACAGTGACACTGAAGCTTTCTTT. This sequence encodes CASSQGGFRDSDTEAFF.

This clonotype turned up a few times. The chain recombines TRBV7-3 with TRBJ2-5; D ambiguous. Trimming removed 1 base from V and 5 bases from J, with 11 bases in between. CDR3 length: 14 amino acids. Per germline, CDR1 SGHTA and CDR2 FQGTGA. The CDR3 DNA sequence: TGTGCCAGCAGCTTAAATGGTAGGATGGAGACCCAGTACTTC. Its protein is CASSLNGRMETQYF.

This clonotype was seen repeatedly, ten times or more. V is TRBV2 and J is TRBJ2-7; 7 positions agree with TRBD1. The germline V gene has CDR1 SNHLY and CDR2 FYNNEI. The trim removed 4 bases at V and 1 base at J, leaving 7 bases unmatched. The CDR3 has 15 amino acids. Here the CDR3 DNA reads TGTGCCAGCAGTGGAGGGAAGGGACAGTCCTACGAGCAGTACTTC. Amino acid sequence: CASSGGKGQSYEQYF.

This clonotype showed up many times. The CDR3 protein is CASSSSWNNQPQHF. The CDR3 DNA reads TGTGCCAGCAGTTCCAGTTGGAACAATCAGCCCCAGCATTTT. The gene calls are TRBV12-3 or TRBV12-4 and TRBJ1-5; D is uncertain. V dropped 4 bases and J dropped 3 bases, with 10 bases sitting between them. The CDR3 covers 14 residues.

This chain links TRBV3-1 with TRBJ2-7, with 9 nucleotides matching TRBD2. The CDR3 extends over 15 amino acids. Germline V gene lookup returns CDR1 LGHDT and CDR2 YNNKEL (reference sequence). V trimming: 1 base; J trimming: 3 bases; junction bases outside the gene matches: 4. CDR3 sequence (DNA): TGTGCCAGCAGCCAAGCGGTGACTAGCGGCTACGAGCAGTACTTC. As protein: CASSQAVTSGYEQYF.

The chain links TRBV6-1 to TRBJ1-5; a weak D match, TRBD1 (6 bases). The V gene's germline CDR1 is MNHNS and CDR2 SASEGT. This CDR3 comprises 15 residues. V lost 1 base, J lost 6 bases, and 13 bases lay in between. CDR3 in DNA: TGTGCCAGCAGTGAAGGGTACGGGGGCATTCAGCCCCAGCATTTT. Residues: CASSEGYGGIQPQHF.

This clonotype has ten or more counts. The V gene is TRBV28, the J gene TRBJ2-2; D ambiguous. Germline loops: CDR1 MDHEN, CDR2 SYDVKM. This CDR3 comprises 16 residues. Trimming shortened V by 5 bases and J by 4 bases, and 17 bases separated the two germline ends. CDR3 residues: CASSSYPRQGTGELFF. The CDR3 nucleotides read TGTGCCAGCAGTAGTTACCCCCGACAAGGCACCGGGGAGCTGTTTTTT.

At least ten counts were recorded for this clonotype. The genes are TRBV19 and TRBJ2-7; 9 bases fit TRBD1. The CDR3 contains 15 residues. J gave up 2 bases and V 5 bases, and 7 bases lay outside the gene matches. The germline CDR1 and CDR2 sequences are LNHDA and SQIVND (reference sequence). The CDR3 nucleotides are TGTGCCAGTAGTCCCGGACAGGGGTCTACCTACGAGCAGTACTTC. It encodes CASSPGQGSTYEQYF.

The V and J genes are TRBV6-5 and TRBJ2-7; D is undetermined. Germline CDR1 MNHEY, CDR2 SVGAGI. This CDR3 comprises 17 residues. Trimming cost V 0 bases and J 0 bases, with 15 bases left between them. The CDR3 nucleotides are TGTGCCAGCAGTTACTCGAGTAACGCAGCTAGCTCCTACGAGCAGTACTTC. Its protein is CASSYSSNAASSYEQYF.

This clonotype was recorded many times. The rearrangement joins TRBV28 to TRBJ2-2; 9 bases agree with TRBD1. The length of the CDR3 is 17 residues. CDR1 and CDR2 from the germline V gene are MDHEN and SYDVKM. Trimming at V came to 3 bases and at J to 5 bases, leaving 10 bases not matched to a gene. CDR3 DNA sequence: TGTGCCAGCAGTTTCCTCGGGGGGACAGGGATTACCGGGGAGCTGTTTTTT. This codes for CASSFLGGTGITGELFF.

This chain uses TRBV28 with TRBJ1-1; D is unresolved. Trimming removed 5 bases from V and 3 bases from J, with 13 bases in between. CDR3 size: 14 residues. CDR1 and CDR2 (germline): MDHEN, SYDVKM. The CDR3 DNA follows: TGTGCCAGCAGTATCGCCTGGGGAGACACTGAAGCTTTCTTT. This translates into CASSIAWGDTEAFF.

In its sample, this clonotype was seen a few times. This chain uses TRBV12-3 or TRBV12-4 with TRBJ1-2; D gene uncertain. V gave up 7 bases and J gave up 0 bases, with 15 bases separating them. This CDR3 contains 15 residues. CDR3 coding DNA: TGTGCCAGCACCGTCGGACTGGGCACTAACTATGGCTACACCTTC. This encodes CASTVGLGTNYGYTF.

The J gene is TRBJ2-2, the V gene TRBV6-1, with D perhaps matching TRBD2 (7 bases). The V gene's germline CDR1 is MNHNS and CDR2 SASEGT. Trimming pared 6 bases from V and 6 bases from J, leaving 17 bases between. CDR3 length equals 15 residues. In DNA form, the CDR3 reads TGTGCCAGCAGCGGGGGGACCCCAGGGGCCGGGGAGCTGTTTTTT. Translation gives CASSGGTPGAGELFF.

The gene calls are TRBV7-8 and TRBJ2-7; TRBD1 might be the D (5 bases). This CDR3 contains 18 residues. Per germline, CDR1 SGHVS and CDR2 FQNEAQ. Deletions cut 1 base from V and 0 bases from J, with 19 bases between. CDR3 residues: CASSLGAGKALSSYEQYF. The CDR3 region has the DNA TGTGCCAGCAGCTTAGGCGCAGGGAAAGCCCTGAGCTCCTACGAGCAGTACTTC.